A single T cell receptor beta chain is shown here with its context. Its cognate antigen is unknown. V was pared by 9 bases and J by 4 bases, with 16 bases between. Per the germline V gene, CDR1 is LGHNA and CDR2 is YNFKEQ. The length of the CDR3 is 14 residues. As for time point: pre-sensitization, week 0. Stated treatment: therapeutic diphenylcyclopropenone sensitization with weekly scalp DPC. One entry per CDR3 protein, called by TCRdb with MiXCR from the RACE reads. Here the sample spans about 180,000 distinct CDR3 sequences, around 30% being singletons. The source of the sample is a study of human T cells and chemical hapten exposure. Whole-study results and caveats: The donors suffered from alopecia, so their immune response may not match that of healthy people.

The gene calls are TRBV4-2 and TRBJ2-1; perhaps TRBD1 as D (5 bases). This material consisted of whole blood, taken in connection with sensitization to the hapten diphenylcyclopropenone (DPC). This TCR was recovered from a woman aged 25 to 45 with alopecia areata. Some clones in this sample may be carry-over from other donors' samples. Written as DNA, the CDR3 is TGTGCCAGTAAGCAGGGTGGGCAGTACAATGAGCAGTTCTTC. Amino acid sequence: CASKQGGQYNEQFF.